This TCR beta chain is from a study of blood T cell repertoires in COVID-19. Some clones are missing from TCRdb's copy, which holds only in-frame ones; the method was immunoSEQ multiplex PCR. This table holds under 150,000 clones, around 84% found once. About this clone: Relative to the germline gene, one junction end is altered; a read error may explain this.

Germline V lookup: CDR1 MNHEY, CDR2 SMNVEV (reference sequence). The CDR3 consists of 13 residues. Input material: PBMCs or T cells enriched from blood (not recorded which). The rearrangement joins TRBV27 to TRBJ2-7, with D possibly TRBD2 on 6 matching bases. The receptor was isolated from a man aged 40-49 years with acute COVID-19. CDR3 loop: CASGAGGSFEQYF. The CDR3 DNA reads as TGTGCCAGCGGGGCTGGGGGGTCCTTCGAGCAGTACTTC.